One sample yielded the 4 T cell receptor beta chains listed below, sequenced in a study of Ad26.COV2.S vaccination and SARS-CoV-2 variants. Only in-frame clones appear in the TCRdb table, and some are missing; sequencing was by immunoSEQ multiplex PCR. The table shows about 350,000 clones, with 88% occurring only once. Treatment noted: around 19 received Ad26.COV2.S at low or high dose, single or two shots; roughly 5 received placebo; per-sample allocation not given. Collection of the samples took place on day 63 after the first injection of vaccine or placebo. The specimen comprised peripheral blood, sampled in a trial of Ad26.COV2.S vaccine versus placebo. The receptors shown here come from a person aged 18-65 years who received the Ad26.COV2.S COVID-19 vaccine or a placebo.

V gene TRBV14 combines with J gene TRBJ2-1; TRBD1 might be the D (5 bases). V lost 0 bases, J lost 6 bases, and 21 bases lay in between. The CDR3 has 18 residues. Germline loops: CDR1 SGHDN, CDR2 FVKESK. The CDR3 region has the DNA TGTGCCAGCAGCCAAGAGATATTCAGGACACCCTCGGGCAATGAGCAGTTCTTC. Its translation is CASSQEIFRTPSGNEQFF. The full variable domain, in which reference TRBV14 and TRBJ2-1 provide the parts outside the CDR3, is EAGVTQFPSHSVIEKGQTVTLRCDPISGHDNLYWYRRVMGKEIKFLLHFVKESKQDESGMPNNRFLAERTGGTYSTLKVQPAELEDSGVYFCASSQEIFRTPSGNEQFFGPGTRLTVL.

J is TRBJ1-5 and V is TRBV30; D is ambiguous. Germline assignment: CDR1 GTSNPN and CDR2 SVGIG (reference sequence). The CDR3 length is 12 residues. The V end lost 3 bases, the J end lost 6 bases, and 9 bases lay between the germline ends. The CDR3 loop reads CAWSYGSQPQHF. The CDR3 DNA reads as TGTGCCTGGAGCTATGGTTCTCAGCCCCAGCATTTT.

The CDR3 is CAERRFDRANEKLFF. The CDR3 DNA sequence: TGTGCCGAAAGACGGTTTGACAGGGCGAATGAAAAACTGTTTTTT. The rearrangement joins TRBV30 to TRBJ1-4; 7 bases are a match to TRBD1. The junction had 14 bases not matched to a gene; V was cut back by 8 bases and J by 5 bases. The germline CDR1 and CDR2 sequences are GTSNPN and SVGIG (reference sequence). This CDR3 comprises 15 residues. The complete variable domain, with remaining parts taken from reference TRBV30 and TRBJ1-4, reads SQTIHQWPATLVQPVGSPLSLECTVEGTSNPNLYWYRQAAGRGLQLLFYSVGIGQISSEVPQNLSASRPQDRQFILSSKKLLLSDSGFYLCAERRFDRANEKLFFGSGTQLSVL.

This rearrangement joins TRBV12-5 to TRBJ1-5; a weak D match, TRBD1 (5 bases). CDR1 and CDR2 (germline): LGHNT, FRNRAP. This CDR3 has 13 residues. V dropped 1 base and J dropped 4 bases, with 5 bases sitting between them. CDR3 coding DNA: TGTGCTAGTGGTTTGGAGGGGAATCAGCCCCAGCATTTT. Protein product: CASGLEGNQPQHF.